One and the same sample provided the 22 T cell receptor beta chains below, sequenced in a study of T cell clonality in common variable immunodeficiency. Their cognate antigens are unknown. Study results and caveats: In common variable immunodeficiency, TCR beta chains reportedly carried fewer deletions and N-nucleotide insertions.

This table comes from immunoSEQ multiplex PCR, and its TCRdb copy is limited to in-frame clones, with some not included. Listed for the sample are tens of thousands of clones, none seen a single time. The specimen was peripheral blood mononuclear cells. The receptors were sampled from a human donor with common variable immunodeficiency.

This clone has only a few counts. The CDR3 extends 3 residues past the end of the read, so its final part is completed from the germline J gene. The chain couples TRBV5-1 to TRBJ1-1, with 7 nucleotides matching TRBD1. In germline, CDR1 is SGHRS, CDR2 YFSETQ. The CDR3 contains 16 residues. Trimming took 1 base from V and 5 from J; bases not matched to a gene: 11. The CDR3 protein is CASSLSPTGARTEAFF. The part of the CDR3 DNA that was read is TGCGCCAGCAGCTTGAGCCCCACAGGGGCGAGGACTGAA.

The sample holds many counts of this clone. The read terminates 3 residues before the CDR3 end, so the remaining end is supplied by the germline J gene. The rearrangement uses TRBV5-1 and TRBJ2-5, with 12 bases lining up with TRBD1. The V segment lost 7 bases and the J segment 5 bases; nucleotides outside the gene matches: 6. This CDR3 spans 14 amino acids. The V gene's germline CDR1 is SGHRS and CDR2 YFSETQ. The CDR3 is CASGRGTGGETQYF. Partial CDR3 DNA: TGCGCCAGCGGGAGAGGGACAGGGGGCGAGACC.

Remarks on this clone: Compared with germline, one end of the junction differs, possibly owing to a read error. The read finishes 3 residues shy of the CDR3 end, and the germline J gene is used to complete it. Other DNA sequences in the same sample also yield this CDR3. This chain joins TRBV7-2 and TRBJ2-1; D is undetermined. The germline V gene encodes CDR1 SGHTA and CDR2 FQGNSA. This CDR3 has 14 residues. Partial CDR3 DNA: TGTGCTAGCAGCTTAGGTCCACTCGGGAATGAG. Its protein is CASSLGPLGNE. The complete CDR3 protein is CASSLGPLGNEQFF.

This clone was observed at least ten times. The CDR3 is cut off 3 residues early in the read; its end comes from the germline J gene. This sequence joins TRBV19 and TRBJ2-6; a weak D match, TRBD1 (6 bases). CDR3 length: 17 residues. Germline CDR1 LNHDA, CDR2 SQIVND (reference sequence). Trimming left V 3 bases short and J 0 bases short, with 12 bases between. The CDR3 DNA, read in part, is TGTGCCAGTAGTATTGGGGGCTTGAACTCTGGGGCCAACGTC. The encoded protein is CASSIGGLNSGANV. The CDR3 in full is CASSIGGLNSGANVLTF.

This clone has only a few counts. The CDR3 end is not reached by the read, which stops 3 residues before it; the germline J gene fills it in. The rearrangement joins TRBV19 to TRBJ1-5; weak D call: TRBD1 (5 bases). CDR1 and CDR2 (germline): LNHDA, SQIVND (reference sequence). This CDR3 has 14 amino acids. V was pared by 4 bases and J by 7 bases, with 14 bases between. The CDR3 is CASSTDGGRQPQHF. Partial CDR3 DNA: TGTGCCAGTAGTACCGACGGGGGGAGGCAGCCC.

In this sample, this clone turned up a few times. The read gets to within 3 residues of the CDR3 end, and the germline J gene fills in the rest. The V and J genes are TRBV19 and TRBJ1-1; 7 nucleotides line up with TRBD1. Germline trimming cut 6 bases from V and 0 bases from J; bases unmatched to any gene: 7. Germline V gives CDR1 LNHDA, CDR2 SQIVND (reference sequence). This CDR3 comprises 15 residues. CDR3 in amino acids: CASSPGTVMNTEAFF. The CDR3 DNA, read in part, is TGTGCCAGTAGCCCCGGGACAGTTATGAACACTGAA.

Ten or more counts support this clone. The CDR3 is cut off 3 residues early in the read; its end comes from the germline J gene. The chain uses TRBV7-9 and TRBJ1-2; TRBD1 matches 9 bases. Trimming at V came to 5 bases and at J to 4 bases, leaving 8 bases not matched to a gene. Germline CDR1 SEHNR, CDR2 FQNEAQ (reference sequence). The CDR3 has 15 residues. Here the CDR3 reads CASSADRGFTYGYTF. CDR3 bases read: TGTGCCAGCAGCGCAGACAGGGGGTTTACCTATGGC.

This clone was counted between two and nine times. The CDR3 end falls 3 residues outside the read, so it is completed with the germline J gene. The gene calls are TRBV6-2 or TRBV6-3 and TRBJ2-1; maybe TRBD1 (5 bases). CDR3 length: 13 residues. With 7 bases removed from V and 9 bases from J, the gap between germline ends came to 16 bases. Germline-derived CDR1 and CDR2 are MNHEY and SVGEGT. The CDR3 is CASIPSGRAEQFF. CDR3 bases read: TGTGCCAGCATCCCTTCGGGCAGGGCTGAG.

As regards this clone: The read comes to an end 3 residues before the CDR3 does, leaving the germline J gene to fill in the end. The chain uses TRBV2 and TRBJ1-1, with D possibly TRBD1 on 6 matching bases. This CDR3 region has 12 residues. CDR1 and CDR2 from the germline V gene are SNHLY and FYNNEI. The covered CDR3 bases are TGTGCCAGCAACTACAGGGTCTACGAA. Protein: CASNYRVYE. The complete CDR3 sequence is CASNYRVYEAFF.

A few counts support this clone. The read comes to an end 3 residues before the CDR3 does, leaving the germline J gene to fill in the end. The chain links TRBV7-9 to TRBJ2-5; 7 bases are shared with TRBD1. Germline V lookup: CDR1 SEHNR, CDR2 FQNEAQ (reference sequence). This CDR3 comprises 14 residues. V lost 3 bases, J lost 2 bases, and 3 bases stayed unmatched. The CDR3 reads CASSLDRTQETQYF. The CDR3 bases that were read are TGTGCCAGCAGCTTGGACAGGACTCAAGAGACC.

This clone was seen only a few times. The read terminates 3 residues before the CDR3 end, so the remaining end is supplied by the germline J gene. The chain couples TRBV7-9 to TRBJ1-4, with D possibly being TRBD1 (6 bases). Trimming took off 1 base at V and 3 bases at J, with 6 bases between the two ends. This CDR3 comprises 14 residues. Germline loops: CDR1 SEHNR, CDR2 FQNEAQ (reference sequence). Incomplete CDR3 DNA: TGTGCCAGCAGCTTAGGACAGGCTAATGAAAAA. Its protein is CASSLGQANEK. The CDR3 in full is CASSLGQANEKLFF.

This clone appeared a few times. With the read ending 3 residues before the CDR3 end, the germline J gene is used to fill in that end. V and J are TRBV18 and TRBJ1-2; D is perhaps TRBD1 (5 bases). V dropped 2 bases and J dropped 2 bases, with 9 bases sitting between them. CDR1 is KGHSH and CDR2 is LQKENI in the germline V gene. The CDR3 is 14 amino acids. The CDR3 bases that were read are TGTGCCAGCTCACCAGCCAGGGAGAACTATGGC. This gives the protein CASSPARENYG. The entire CDR3 reads CASSPARENYGYTF.

This clone occurred a few times. From the germline J gene comes the end of the CDR3, since the read stops 3 residues before it. This chain links TRBV7-8 with TRBJ2-5; D is possibly TRBD1 (5 bases). V gave up 2 bases and J gave up 5 bases, with 6 bases separating them. The CDR3 runs 12 residues. The germline gives CDR1 SGHVS, CDR2 FQNEAQ. The CDR3 DNA, read in part, is TGTGCCAGCAGCTTATGGGGCGAGACC. Amino acid sequence: CASSLWGET. The whole CDR3 protein is CASSLWGETQYF. Complete variable domain (other parts from reference TRBV7-8 and TRBJ2-5): GAGVSQSPRYKVAKRGQDVALRCDPISGHVSLFWYQQALGQGPEFLTYFQNEAQLDKSGLPSDRFFAERPEGSVSTLKIQRTQQEDSAVYLCASSLWGETQYFGPGTRLLVL.

This clone was seen a handful of times. The CDR3 is CASSFGGANTGELFF. The CDR3 DNA, read in part, is TGTGCCAGCAGCTTTGGGGGGGCGAACACCGGGGAG. The V gene is TRBV11-3, the J gene TRBJ2-2, with 7 bases lining up with TRBD2. The read terminates 3 residues before the CDR3 end, so the remaining end is supplied by the germline J gene. Germline values: CDR1 SGHNT, CDR2 YENEEA. The CDR3 spans 15 residues. V lost 3 bases, J lost 0 bases, and 1 base stayed unmatched.

With regard to this clone: The read terminates 3 residues before the CDR3 end, so the remaining end is supplied by the germline J gene. The genes are TRBV2 and TRBJ1-6; tentatively, D is TRBD1 (6 bases). CDR1 is SNHLY and CDR2 is FYNNEI in the germline V gene. Trimming cost V 4 bases and J 5 bases, with 9 bases left between them. This CDR3 comprises 14 residues. The CDR3 sequence is CASSVDRNNSPLHF. CDR3 DNA (partial): TGTGCCAGCAGTGTAGACAGGAATAATTCACCC.

This clone was detected a few times. Sequencing ends 3 residues short of the CDR3 end; the germline J gene provides the rest. The chain employs TRBV6-2 or TRBV6-3 and TRBJ1-6, with a tentative D call TRBD1 (5 bases). Looked up from germline, CDR1 is MNHEY and CDR2 is SVGEGT. The CDR3 loop spans 16 amino acids. V dropped 4 bases and J dropped 7 bases, with 17 bases sitting between them. The DNA read from the CDR3 is TGTGCCAGCAGTTTGCCCGCAGGGTTTTCAAATTCACCC. Its protein product is CASSLPAGFSNSP. The CDR3 in its entirety is CASSLPAGFSNSPLHF.

Notes on this clone: Read data end 3 residues before the CDR3 end; the end is taken from the germline J gene. The rearrangement links TRBV11-1 to TRBJ1-6; D is unclear. Trimming removed 1 base from V and 4 bases from J, with 8 bases in between. This CDR3 contains 15 residues. Germline CDR1 is SGHAT and CDR2 is FQDESV (reference sequence). The CDR3 sequence is CASSLDRQYNSPLHF. The DNA read from the CDR3 is TGTGCCAGCAGCTTAGATCGACAATATAATTCACCC.

This clone was seen repeatedly, ten times or more. The read falls 3 residues short of the CDR3 end, and the missing part is taken from the germline J gene. The rearrangement links TRBV5-6 to TRBJ2-5, with 8 bases matching TRBD2. Germline CDR1 and CDR2: SGHDT and YYEEEE. J gave up 2 bases and V 0 bases, and 3 bases lay outside the gene matches. This CDR3 has 15 residues. The DNA read from the CDR3 is TGTGCCAGCAGCTTGGGAGCGGGAGCTCAAGAGACC. Translated, it gives CASSLGAGAQET. The whole CDR3 sequence is CASSLGAGAQETQYF.

This clone was detected only a few times. Sequencing ends 3 residues short of the CDR3 end; the germline J gene provides the rest. J is TRBJ2-1 and V is TRBV20-1, with TRBD2 matching 7 bases. The CDR3 is 16 amino acids. J was trimmed by 0 bases and V by 1 base; bases with no gene match: 6. Germline CDR1 reads DFQATT; CDR2 reads SNEGSKA (reference sequence). CDR3 region: CSARVSRGSSYNEQFF. The sequenced CDR3 bases are TGCAGTGCTAGAGTTTCGCGGGGGAGCTCCTACAATGAG.

This clone showed up just a few times. The read ends 3 residues early relative to the CDR3; the germline J gene fills the gap. The chain recombines TRBV5-1 with TRBJ2-7, with 8 positions matching TRBD2. Germline lookup yields CDR1 SGHRS and CDR2 YFSETQ. V shed 1 base and J 4 bases; nucleotides not matched to a gene: 1. CDR3 length: 13 amino acids. Partial CDR3 DNA: TGCGCCAGCAGCTTGCGGGGGGGGTACGAG. This translates into CASSLRGGYE. The full CDR3 is CASSLRGGYEQYF.

This clone has just a few counts. One end of the junction varies from germline; a read error may be responsible. The read stops 3 residues short of the end of the CDR3; the missing end is completed from the germline J gene. V usage is TRBV18 and J usage is TRBJ2-1, with D tentatively TRBD2 (7 bases). The CDR3 runs to 17 residues. Germline V lookup: CDR1 KGHSH, CDR2 LQKENI. CDR3 bases read: TGTGCCGGCTCACCAGGAGGGGGGGAAGGCCCCTACAATGAG. Translation gives CAGSPGGGEGPYNE. The CDR3, in full, reads CAGSPGGGEGPYNEQFF.

At least ten counts were recorded for this clone. The junction differs from germline at one of its ends, possibly a read error. Coverage ceases 3 residues before the CDR3 finishes, and the germline J gene fills in the end. The chain combines TRBV4-1 with TRBJ2-7, with 12 positions matching TRBD2. CDR1 is MGHRA, CDR2 YSYEKL, per germline. The CDR3 extends over 16 amino acids. CDR3 loop: CPSSRLPSGGAYEQYF. The sequenced CDR3 bases are TGCCCCAGCAGCCGCCTCCCTAGCGGGGGGGCCTACGAG.